This T cell receptor (beta chain) emerged from a study of T-cell memory formation after mild COVID-19. Study background: TCR clusters mostly belonged to single donors. Study-level results: While clones contracting from day 15 to 85 were balanced between CD4 and CD8, later expanders leaned CD4+.

Concerning this clonotype itself: Its cognate antigen is unknown.

Germline lookup yields CDR1 MDHEN and CDR2 SYDVKM. V was pared by 5 bases and J by 0 bases, with 15 bases between. The CDR3 length is 16 residues. TCRdb re-called the 5' RACE reads with MiXCR, one entry per CDR3 protein. The sample shows 250,000 to 300,000 distinct CDR3 sequences, around 15% of them seen only once. The source is a man in his late teens or twenties who had mild COVID-19 (a few samples of this study predate the infection). Cell type and time point are not known. The sequenced sample consisted of PBMCs or a T cell subset sorted from them (not recorded which). The V and J genes are TRBV28 and TRBJ2-3, with D tentatively TRBD1 (6 bases). For the CDR3, the DNA is TGTGCCAGCAGTGTACCCAGGACAGAAAGCACAGATACGCAGTATTTT. This sequence encodes CASSVPRTESTDTQYF. Full variable domain (rest looked up from reference TRBV28 and TRBJ2-3): DVKVTQSSRYLVKRTGEKVFLECVQDMDHENMFWYRQDPGLGLRLIYFSYDVKMKEKGDIPEGYSVSREKKERFSLILESASTNQTSMYLCASSVPRTESTDTQYFGPGTRLTVL.